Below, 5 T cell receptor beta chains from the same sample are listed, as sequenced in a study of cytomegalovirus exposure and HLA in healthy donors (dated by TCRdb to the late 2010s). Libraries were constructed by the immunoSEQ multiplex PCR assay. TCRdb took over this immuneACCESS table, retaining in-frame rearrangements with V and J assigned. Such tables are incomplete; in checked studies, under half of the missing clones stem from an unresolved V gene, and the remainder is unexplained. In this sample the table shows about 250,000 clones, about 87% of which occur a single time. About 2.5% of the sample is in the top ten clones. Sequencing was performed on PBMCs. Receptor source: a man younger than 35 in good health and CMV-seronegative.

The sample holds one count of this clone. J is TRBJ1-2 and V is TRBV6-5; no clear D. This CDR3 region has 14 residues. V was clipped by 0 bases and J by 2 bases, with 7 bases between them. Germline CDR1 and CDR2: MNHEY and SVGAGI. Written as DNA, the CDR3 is TGTGCCAGCAGTTACTCGCCCCAGAACTATGGCTACACCTTC. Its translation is CASSYSPQNYGYTF.

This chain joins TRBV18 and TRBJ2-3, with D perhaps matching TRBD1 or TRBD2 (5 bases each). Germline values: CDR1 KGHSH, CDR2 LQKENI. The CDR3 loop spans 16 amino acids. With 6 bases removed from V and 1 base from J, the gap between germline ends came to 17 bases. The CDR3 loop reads CASSPGSVRGTDTQYF. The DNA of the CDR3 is TGTGCCAGCTCCCCAGGGTCCGTGCGGGGCACAGATACGCAGTATTTT. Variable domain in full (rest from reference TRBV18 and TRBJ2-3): NAGVMQNPRHLVRRRGQEARLRCSPMKGHSHVYWYRQLPEEGLKFMVYLQKENIIDESGMPKERFSAEFPKEGPSILRIQQVVRGDSAAYFCASSPGSVRGTDTQYFGPGTRLTVL.

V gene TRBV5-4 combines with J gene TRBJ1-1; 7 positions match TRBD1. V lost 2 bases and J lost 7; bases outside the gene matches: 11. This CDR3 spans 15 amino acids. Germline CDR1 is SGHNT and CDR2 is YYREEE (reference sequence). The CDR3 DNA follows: TGTGCCAGCAGCTTTTCGGCAGGGGGGTTGCTTGAAGCTTTCTTT. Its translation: CASSFSAGGLLEAFF.

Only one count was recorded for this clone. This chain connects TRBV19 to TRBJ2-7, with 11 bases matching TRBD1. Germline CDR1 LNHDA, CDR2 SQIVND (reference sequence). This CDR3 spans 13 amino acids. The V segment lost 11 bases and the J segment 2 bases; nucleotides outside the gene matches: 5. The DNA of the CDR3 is TGTGCCTCGGGACAGGGGGGGCCCTACGAGCAGTACTTC. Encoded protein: CASGQGGPYEQYF.

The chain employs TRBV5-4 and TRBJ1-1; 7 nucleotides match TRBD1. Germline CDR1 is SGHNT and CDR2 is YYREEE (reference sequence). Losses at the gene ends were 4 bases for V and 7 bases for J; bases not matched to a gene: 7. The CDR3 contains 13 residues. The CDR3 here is CASSTGTAIEAFF. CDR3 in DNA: TGTGCCAGCAGCACAGGGACAGCGATTGAAGCTTTCTTT. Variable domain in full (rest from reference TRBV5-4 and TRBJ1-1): ETGVTQSPTHLIKTRGQQVTLRCSSQSGHNTVSWYQQALGQGPQFIFQYYREEENGRGNFPPRFSGLQFPNYSSELNVNALELDDSALYLCASSTGTAIEAFFGQGTRLTVV.